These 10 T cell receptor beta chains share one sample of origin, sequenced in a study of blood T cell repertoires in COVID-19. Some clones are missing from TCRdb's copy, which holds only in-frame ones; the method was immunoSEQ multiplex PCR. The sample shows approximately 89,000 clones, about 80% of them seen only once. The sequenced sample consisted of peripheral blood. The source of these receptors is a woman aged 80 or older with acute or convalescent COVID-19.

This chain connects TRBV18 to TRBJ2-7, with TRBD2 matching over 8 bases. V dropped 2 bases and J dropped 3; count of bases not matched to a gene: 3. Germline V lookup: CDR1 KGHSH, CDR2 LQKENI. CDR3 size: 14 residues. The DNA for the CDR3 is TGTGCCAGCTCACCAAGCGGGAGACTCTACGAGCAGTACTTC. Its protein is CASSPSGRLYEQYF. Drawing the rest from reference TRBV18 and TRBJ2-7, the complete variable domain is NAGVMQNPRHLVRRRGQEARLRCSPMKGHSHVYWYRQLPEEGLKFMVYLQKENIIDESGMPKERFSAEFPKEGPSILRIQQVVRGDSAAYFCASSPSGRLYEQYFGPGTRLTVT.

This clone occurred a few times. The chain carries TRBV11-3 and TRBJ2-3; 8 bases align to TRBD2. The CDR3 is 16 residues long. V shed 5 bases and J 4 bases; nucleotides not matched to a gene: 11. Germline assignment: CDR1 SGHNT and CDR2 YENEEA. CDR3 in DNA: TGTGCCAGCAGCCAGATCTTGGGGACTAGTGCAGATACGCAGTATTTT. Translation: CASSQILGTSADTQYF. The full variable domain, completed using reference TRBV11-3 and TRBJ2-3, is EAGVVQSPRYKIIEKKQPVAFWCNPISGHNTLYWYLQNLGQGPELLIRYENEEAVDDSQLPKDRFSAERLKGVDSTLKIQPAELGDSAVYLCASSQILGTSADTQYFGPGTRLTVL.

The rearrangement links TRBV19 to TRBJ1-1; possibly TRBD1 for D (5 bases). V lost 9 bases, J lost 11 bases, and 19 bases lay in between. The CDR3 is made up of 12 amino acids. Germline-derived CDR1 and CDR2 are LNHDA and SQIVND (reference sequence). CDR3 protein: CARTQGLRWAFF. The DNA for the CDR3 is TGTGCCAGAACGCAGGGCCTAAGGTGGGCTTTCTTT.

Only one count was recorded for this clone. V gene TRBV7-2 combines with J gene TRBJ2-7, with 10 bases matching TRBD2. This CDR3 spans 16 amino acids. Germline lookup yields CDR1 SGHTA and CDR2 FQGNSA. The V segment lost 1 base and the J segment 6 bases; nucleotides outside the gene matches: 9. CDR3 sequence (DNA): TGTGCCAGCAGCTTAGAACTAGCGGGGCCCCGGGGCGAGCAGTACTTC. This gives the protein CASSLELAGPRGEQYF.

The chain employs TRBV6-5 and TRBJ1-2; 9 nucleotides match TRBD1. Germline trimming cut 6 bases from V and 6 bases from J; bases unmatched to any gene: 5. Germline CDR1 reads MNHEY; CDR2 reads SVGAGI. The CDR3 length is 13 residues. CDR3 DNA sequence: TGTGCCAGCAGCAGACAGGGGGAGGATGGCTACACCTTC. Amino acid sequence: CASSRQGEDGYTF.

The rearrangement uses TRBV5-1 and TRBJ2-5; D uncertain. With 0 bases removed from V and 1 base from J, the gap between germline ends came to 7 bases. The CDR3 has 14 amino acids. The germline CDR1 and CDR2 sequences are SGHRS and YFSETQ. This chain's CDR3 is CASSLAQRQETQYF. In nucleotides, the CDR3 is TGCGCCAGCAGCTTGGCCCAGCGCCAAGAGACCCAGTACTTC.

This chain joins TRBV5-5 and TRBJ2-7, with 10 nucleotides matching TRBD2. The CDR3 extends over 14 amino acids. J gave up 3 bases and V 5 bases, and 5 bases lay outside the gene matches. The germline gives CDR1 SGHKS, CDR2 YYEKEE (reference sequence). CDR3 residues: CASSPGLALYEQYF. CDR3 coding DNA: TGTGCCAGCAGTCCGGGACTAGCGCTCTACGAGCAGTACTTC. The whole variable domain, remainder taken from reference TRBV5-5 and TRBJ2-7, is DAGVTQSPTHLIKTRGQQVTLRCSPISGHKSVSWYQQVLGQGPQFIFQYYEKEERGRGNFPDRFSARQFPNYSSELNVNALLLGDSALYLCASSPGLALYEQYFGPGTRLTVT.

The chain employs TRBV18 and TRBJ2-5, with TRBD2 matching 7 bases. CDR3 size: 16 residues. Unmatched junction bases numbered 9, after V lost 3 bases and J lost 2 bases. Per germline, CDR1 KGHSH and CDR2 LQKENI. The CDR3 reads CASSPTRSSGQETQYF. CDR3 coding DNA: TGTGCCAGCTCACCTACCAGGTCTAGCGGACAAGAGACCCAGTACTTC.

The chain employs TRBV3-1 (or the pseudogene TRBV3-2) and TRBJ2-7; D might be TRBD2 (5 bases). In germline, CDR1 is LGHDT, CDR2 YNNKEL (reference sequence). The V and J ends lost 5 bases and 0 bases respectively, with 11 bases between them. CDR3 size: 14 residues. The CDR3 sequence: CASSSRTSSYEQYF. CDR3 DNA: TGTGCCAGCAGCTCCCGGACTTCCTCCTACGAGCAGTACTTC.

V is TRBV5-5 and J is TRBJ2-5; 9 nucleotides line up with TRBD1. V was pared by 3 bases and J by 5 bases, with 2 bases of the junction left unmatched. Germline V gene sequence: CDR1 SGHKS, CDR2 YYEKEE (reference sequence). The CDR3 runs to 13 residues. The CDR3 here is CASSSGQGETQYF. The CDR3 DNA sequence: TGTGCCAGCAGCTCTGGACAGGGGGAGACCCAGTACTTC.